This is a list of T cell receptor beta chains from one sample in a study of early T cells in non-severe SARS-CoV-2 infection. MiXCR, applied by TCRdb to the 5' RACE reads, yields one record per CDR3 protein. The table shows 35,000 to 40,000 distinct CDR3 sequences, with about 5.3% occurring only once. The specimen sequenced was whole blood. These receptors were taken from an adult who was a healthcare worker with PCR-confirmed SARS-CoV-2 infection or an uninfected control (not recorded which). The CDR3 runs from the conserved cysteine through the conserved F or W. Fields, in order: D gene, clone size, J gene, V gene, CDR3 DNA, CDR3 protein. A D gene is named only where the DNA matches it firmly. Some rows have no size entry. The others give once, few or many, or a class for an expanded clone.

- few TRBJ2-5 TRBV7-3 TGTGCCAGCAGCTTAGACTACCAAGAGACCCAGTACTTC CASSLDYQETQYF
TRBD1 many TRBJ1-6 TRBV30 TGTGCCTGGGGGGACAGCGTCAATTCACCCCTCCACTTT CAWGDSVNSPLHF
- many TRBJ1-4 TRBV25-1 TGTGCCAGCAGTGAGGAACCAAGGCAAAAACTGTTTTTT CASSEEPRQKLFF
- - TRBJ2-7 TRBV12-3/TRBV12-4 TGTGCCAGCAGTCTGGGAGAGGACGACGAGCAGTACTTC CASSLGEDDEQYF
- - TRBJ2-7 TRBV10-3 TGTGCCATCAGTTCTTCGGTGGGGGAGCAGTACTTC CAISSSVGEQYF
TRBD1 few TRBJ2-4 TRBV7-2 TGTGCCAGCAGCCCGACAACAGGGGGCGCCGTCAAAAACATTCAGTACTTC CASSPTTGGAVKNIQYF
- many TRBJ2-5 TRBV12-3/TRBV12-4 TGTGCCAGCAGTTTAGAGGGGGTGTCGATGGAGACCCAGTACTTC CASSLEGVSMETQYF
- many TRBJ1-2 TRBV12-3/TRBV12-4 TGTGCCAGCAGTTTAGCCGGTTCCAACTATGGCTACACCTTC CASSLAGSNYGYTF
- many TRBJ2-7 TRBV6-2/TRBV6-3 TGTGCCAGCAAGGAGGAGAACTACGAGCAGTACTTC CASKEENYEQYF
TRBD2 many TRBJ2-2 TRBV6-6 TGTGCCAGCACCGCTAGCGGGGGGGCGGTCACCGGGGAGCTGTTTTTT CASTASGGAVTGELFF
TRBD2 few TRBJ2-1 TRBV28 TGTGCCAGCAATACAGCGGGAGGGCCCTACAATGAGCAGTTCTTC CASNTAGGPYNEQFF
- many TRBJ1-1 TRBV5-1 TGCGCCAGCAGCTTGGGGCAGCCGAACACTGAAGCTTTCTTT CASSLGQPNTEAFF
TRBD1 many TRBJ1-3 TRBV6-1 TGTGCCAGCAGCAAAACAGGGGGCTTTGGAAACACCATATATTTT CASSKTGGFGNTIYF
TRBD2 few TRBJ2-7 TRBV2 TGTGCCAGCAGTGTGAGGGAGGGCGAGCAGTACTTC CASSVREGEQYF
- many TRBJ2-1 TRBV6-2/TRBV6-3 TGTGCCAGCGAGGGTCCCGGGGCCTCCTACAATGAGCAGTTCTTC CASEGPGASYNEQFF